Below are 8 T cell receptor beta chains sequenced from a single sample in a study of cytomegalovirus exposure and HLA in healthy donors (TCRdb year 2017). Library preparation employed the immunoSEQ multiplex PCR assay. The multiplex PCR relied on a mix of 60 forward primers for TCR Vbeta segments and 13 reverse primers for TCR Jbeta segments. Sourced from immuneACCESS, this table was stored by TCRdb with only in-frame sequences that have V and J called. A share of the clones is absent; for the studies checked, an unresolved V gene accounts for under half, and the remainder has no known explanation. The sample data list approximately 65,000 clones, and 60% to 70% of these were observed just once. Clones ranked in the top ten supply less than 20% of the sample. Source material: PBMCs. The receptors were sampled from a man aged 35-49 years in good health and CMV-seropositive.

This clone was found once. This sequence joins TRBV4-3 and TRBJ2-3, with 8 bases lining up with TRBD1. The CDR3 contains 19 residues. Germline trimming cut 2 bases from V and 3 bases from J; bases unmatched to any gene: 16. Germline CDR1 LGHNA, CDR2 YSLEER. The chain's CDR3 is CASSQLIGQGDPRTDTQYF. The CDR3 DNA reads as TGCGCCAGCAGCCAATTGATAGGACAGGGAGACCCTCGGACAGATACGCAGTATTTT.

J is TRBJ1-3 and V is TRBV19; D is ambiguous. CDR3 length: 11 amino acids. CDR1 and CDR2 (germline): LNHDA, SQIVND (reference sequence). The V and J ends lost 7 bases and 3 bases respectively, with 4 bases between them. The CDR3 here is CASKYGNTIYF. CDR3 coding DNA: TGTGCCAGTAAATATGGAAACACCATATATTTT.

The chain couples TRBV18 to TRBJ1-5; the match to TRBD1 covers 10 bases. V dropped 3 bases and J dropped 1; count of bases not matched to a gene: 18. The CDR3 loop spans 21 amino acids. From germline, CDR1 is KGHSH and CDR2 LQKENI. CDR3 nucleotide sequence: TGTGCCAGCTCACCGTCGGGGACCGGGACAGGGGTCCCTTCGAGCAATCAGCCCCAGCATTTT. Translating it yields CASSPSGTGTGVPSSNQPQHF.

V is TRBV4-1 and J is TRBJ2-7; no reliable D call. V lost 4 bases and J lost 0, with 16 bases in between. This CDR3 has 16 amino acids. The V gene's germline CDR1 is MGHRA and CDR2 YSYEKL. CDR3 amino acids: CASSLSRTNSSYEQYF. The CDR3 DNA reads TGCGCCAGCAGCCTCTCTAGAACGAATAGCTCCTACGAGCAGTACTTC.

V is TRBV4-3 and J is TRBJ2-5, with TRBD1 matching 9 bases. There are 15 residues in the CDR3. Germline lookup yields CDR1 LGHNA and CDR2 YSLEER. V shed 4 bases and J 4 bases; nucleotides not matched to a gene: 7. The CDR3 region is CASSPRTGVGETQYF. The CDR3 nucleotides read TGCGCCAGCAGCCCCCGGACAGGGGTGGGAGAGACCCAGTACTTC.

The rearrangement links TRBV14 to TRBJ2-7; 7 nucleotides match TRBD1. CDR1 is SGHDN, CDR2 FVKESK, per germline. V dropped 4 bases and J dropped 9; count of bases not matched to a gene: 6. CDR3 size: 12 residues. CDR3: CASSPGTALQYF. The CDR3 DNA reads as TGTGCCAGCAGCCCAGGGACAGCCTTGCAGTACTTC. Combining the CDR3 with reference TRBV14 and TRBJ2-7 gives the whole variable domain EAGVTQFPSHSVIEKGQTVTLRCDPISGHDNLYWYRRVMGKEIKFLLHFVKESKQDESGMPNNRFLAERTGGTYSTLKVQPAELEDSGVYFCASSPGTALQYFGPGTRLTVT.

This sequence joins TRBV18 and TRBJ2-2; TRBD2 is a possible D gene (6 bases). The CDR3 contains 15 residues. CDR1 and CDR2 (germline): KGHSH, LQKENI. The V gene lost 1 base and the J gene lost 5 bases, with 11 bases spanning the gap. For the CDR3, the DNA is TGTGCCAGCTCACCACAAGGCGGGGTTACCGGGGAGCTGTTTTTT. This gives the protein CASSPQGGVTGELFF.

The V call is TRBV5-4, the J call TRBJ2-7; 7 nucleotides agree with TRBD2. The CDR3 runs 14 residues. Germline V CDR1 and CDR2: SGHNT, YYREEE (reference sequence). V lost 10 bases, J lost 7 bases, and 17 bases stayed unmatched. CDR3 loop: CAAGDRARGFEQYF. The CDR3 nucleotides read TGTGCCGCCGGAGATAGGGCGCGGGGGTTTGAGCAGTACTTC.